These 16 T cell receptor beta chains share one sample of origin, sequenced in a study of chemoradiotherapy in HPV16-positive cancers. Libraries were prepared by immunoSEQ multiplex PCR; TCRdb keeps only in-frame clonotypes and omits some of them. The sample records fewer than 40,000 clones, 92% being singletons. This specimen consisted of blood, obtained from a patient who underwent chemoradiotherapy. The receptor set was obtained from a human donor with HPV-associated anogenital cancer.

This sequence joins TRBV6-1 and TRBJ2-1; D is possibly TRBD1 or TRBD2 (6 bases each). Per the germline V gene, CDR1 is MNHNS and CDR2 is SASEGT. The CDR3 runs to 14 residues. V was clipped by 6 bases and J by 6 bases, with 15 bases between them. CDR3 loop: CASRNREDGNEQFF. CDR3 nucleotide sequence: TGTGCCAGCAGAAACAGGGAGGACGGCAATGAGCAGTTCTTC.

J is TRBJ1-2 and V is TRBV5-3; tentatively, D is TRBD1 (6 bases). TRBV5-3 belongs to the ORF category, with a function that is uncertain. This CDR3 region has 12 residues. Between the trimmed V and J ends, which lost 10 bases and 8 bases, there was a span of 18 bases. The CDR3 protein is CAESRRDKGYTF. CDR3 coding DNA: TGTGCCGAATCGAGGAGGGACAAGGGCTACACCTTC.

The V call is TRBV4-1, the J call TRBJ2-1; maybe TRBD1 (5 bases). CDR1 is MGHRA, CDR2 YSYEKL, per germline. V shed 5 bases and J shed 9 bases, with 11 bases lying between them. The CDR3 sequence is 12 residues long. DNA of the CDR3: TGCGCCAGCAGCACGCACAGGCCTGAGCAGTTCTTC. Translated, it gives CASSTHRPEQFF.

This clone came up once. The V call is TRBV7-3, the J call TRBJ2-1, with unresolved D. The V end was cut by 0 bases, the J end by 5 bases, with 11 bases between. Germline CDR1 and CDR2: SGHTA and FQGTGA. This CDR3 spans 15 amino acids. CDR3 loop: CASSLTQSTHNEQFF. The CDR3 DNA reads as TGTGCCAGCAGCTTAACGCAGAGCACCCACAATGAGCAGTTCTTC.

The chain couples TRBV11-2 to TRBJ1-3; unclear D gene. The CDR3 sequence is 14 residues long. Germline V gene lookup returns CDR1 SGHAT and CDR2 FQNNGV. Deletions cut 5 bases from V and 4 bases from J, with 12 bases between. CDR3: CASSVPWGGNTIYF. CDR3 nucleotide sequence: TGTGCCAGCAGCGTCCCATGGGGAGGAAACACCATATATTTT.

The rearrangement uses TRBV9 and TRBJ1-5, with D hard to call. The CDR3 spans 15 residues. Germline values: CDR1 SGDLS, CDR2 YYNGEE. Trimming stripped 0 bases from V and 6 bases from J, with 13 bases between. The CDR3 DNA reads TGTGCCAGCAGCGTAGAAGGGTCAGGTGGTCAGCCCCAGCATTTT. Its translation: CASSVEGSGGQPQHF.

The gene calls are TRBV7-9 and TRBJ1-1, with a tentative D call TRBD1 (6 bases). Germline V CDR1 and CDR2: SEHNR, FQNEAQ (reference sequence). The CDR3 consists of 19 residues. The V end lost 6 bases, the J end lost 4 bases, and 30 bases lay between the germline ends. For the CDR3, the DNA is TGTGCCAGCAGGCTCACCTACGGCAGGGACAAAGGGGTGGGCACTGAAGCTTTCTTT. Its protein product is CASRLTYGRDKGVGTEAFF.

This clone was counted a single time. The chain joins TRBV20-1 to TRBJ1-2; D is undetermined. Germline CDR1 reads DFQATT; CDR2 reads SNEGSKA (reference sequence). The CDR3 consists of 9 residues. Deletions cut 7 bases from V and 4 bases from J, with 4 bases between. The CDR3 DNA sequence: TGCAGTGACCTCTATGGCTACACCTTC. Translation: CSDLYGYTF.

This chain connects TRBV29-1 to TRBJ2-2; D is tentatively TRBD1 or TRBD2 (6 bases each). This CDR3 spans 16 amino acids. Germline assignment: CDR1 SQVTM and CDR2 ANQGSEA. V was trimmed by 0 bases and J by 1 base, leaving 12 bases between them. Here the CDR3 DNA reads TGCAGCGTTGAAGATTGGAAGGGGGGGAACACCGGGGAGCTGTTTTTT. This codes for CSVEDWKGGNTGELFF.

V and J are TRBV7-2 and TRBJ2-7; TRBD1 agrees at 9 bases. Germline V gives CDR1 SGHTA, CDR2 FQGNSA. V shed 3 bases, J shed 0 bases, and the junction held 6 bases outside the gene matches. This CDR3 is built from 16 residues. The CDR3 bases are TGTGCCAGCAGCTTCCCGGGACAGGGCCTCTCCTACGAGCAGTACTTC. It codes for CASSFPGQGLSYEQYF. The full variable domain, completed using reference TRBV7-2 and TRBJ2-7, is GAGVSQSPSNKVTEKGKDVELRCDPISGHTALYWYRQSLGQGLEFLIYFQGNSAPDKSGLPSDRFSAERTGGSVSTLTIQRTQQEDSAVYLCASSFPGQGLSYEQYFGPGTRLTVT.

Note on this clone: Compared with germline, one end of the junction differs, possibly owing to a read error. This sequence joins TRBV18 and TRBJ1-5; TRBD1 might be the D (5 bases). Looked up from germline, CDR1 is KGHSH and CDR2 is LQKENI. CDR3 length: 13 residues. The CDR3, as DNA: TGTGCCAGTTCACCCTCCAGGGACGAGCCCCAGCATTTT. It yields the protein CASSPSRDEPQHF. The full variable domain, in which reference TRBV18 and TRBJ1-5 provide the parts outside the CDR3, is NAGVMQNPRHLVRRRGQEARLRCSPMKGHSHVYWYRQLPEEGLKFMVYLQKENIIDESGMPKERFSAEFPKEGPSILRIQQVVRGDSAAYFCASSPSRDEPQHFGDGTRLSIL.

The chain recombines TRBV2 with TRBJ2-5; TRBD2 matches at 10 bases. The germline CDR1 and CDR2 sequences are SNHLY and FYNNEI. The CDR3 is 16 residues long. The V gene end was trimmed by 0 bases and the J gene end by 5 bases; junction bases not matched to a gene: 6. The CDR3 sequence: CASSEASGGAIETQYF. The CDR3 DNA sequence: TGTGCCAGCAGTGAAGCGAGCGGGGGGGCCATCGAGACCCAGTACTTC. Looking up the rest from reference TRBV2 and TRBJ2-5 gives the full variable domain: EPEVTQTPSHQVTQMGQEVILRCVPISNHLYFYWYRQILGQKVEFLVSFYNNEISEKSEIFDDQFSVERPDGSNFTLKIRSTKLEDSAMYFCASSEASGGAIETQYFGPGTRLLVL.

The chain carries TRBV4-2 and TRBJ2-5, with 7 bases identical to TRBD1. The ends lost 2 bases at V and 4 bases at J; junction bases unmatched: 16. The CDR3 is made up of 18 amino acids. The germline V gene has CDR1 LGHNA and CDR2 YNFKEQ. The CDR3 reads CASSQKSKGAQFIETQYF. The CDR3 DNA reads as TGTGCCAGCAGCCAAAAAAGCAAGGGGGCCCAATTCATAGAGACCCAGTACTTC.

V gene TRBV27 combines with J gene TRBJ2-7; the match to TRBD1 covers 7 bases. Germline CDR1 MNHEY, CDR2 SMNVEV (reference sequence). V shed 3 bases, J shed 4 bases, and the junction held 6 bases outside the gene matches. The CDR3 spans 14 residues. This chain's CDR3 is CASSFLGQAYEQYF. The CDR3 region has the DNA TGTGCCAGCAGTTTCCTAGGACAGGCTTACGAGCAGTACTTC.

This chain uses TRBV30 with TRBJ1-5, with a possible D match to TRBD1 (6 bases). CDR3 size: 13 residues. The V gene's germline CDR1 is GTSNPN and CDR2 SVGIG (reference sequence). The ends were cut back, 4 bases at V and 3 bases at J, with 10 bases in the middle. The CDR3 protein is CAWNRVNNQPQHF. The CDR3 coding sequence is TGTGCCTGGAACAGGGTGAACAATCAGCCCCAGCATTTT.

The J gene is TRBJ1-2, the V gene TRBV9, with TRBD1 matching over 8 bases. The V gene end was trimmed by 0 bases and the J gene end by 3 bases; junction bases not matched to a gene: 4. The CDR3 contains 15 residues. Germline loops: CDR1 SGDLS, CDR2 YYNGEE. The CDR3 DNA reads as TGTGCCAGCAGCGTAGGGGGGACAGGTGACTATGGCTACACCTTC. Amino acids: CASSVGGTGDYGYTF.